This T cell receptor (beta chain) was recorded in a study of a mutant IDH1 vaccine in newly diagnosed glioma. Study summary: All eight of the vaccinations patients received fell in weeks 1, 3, 5, 7, 11, 15, 19 and 23. Vaccine dosing followed radiotherapy by 4-6 weeks, or accompanied temozolomide cycles.

This clone has just one count. Its specificity is unknown. Study-wide points: In just under 95% of patients, immune responses induced by the vaccine occurred.

Time point in this sample: week 5, during vaccination. The investigators gave 300 ug of mutant IDH1 20-mer peptide in each vaccine dose, together with topical imiquimod. Germline V gene lookup returns CDR1 ENHRY and CDR2 SYGVKD. Germline trimming cut 3 bases from V and 3 bases from J; bases unmatched to any gene: 3. The CDR3 sequence is 15 residues long. Data came from immunoSEQ multiplex PCR; TCRdb stores just in-frame clones and leaves some out. The sample lists 32,000 or so clones, roughly 80% occurring once. The chain carries TRBV10-3 and TRBJ2-1; 9 positions agree with TRBD2. The source of this sequence is a man in his thirties or forties with glioma. This material consisted of PBMCs, taken from a glioma patient whose treatment included an IDH1 peptide vaccine. The CDR3 coding sequence is TGTGCCATCAGTGAAAGCGGGAGGAACTACAATGAGCAGTTCTTC. The encoded protein is CAISESGRNYNEQFF.